The clone carrying this T cell receptor (beta chain) has only a few counts. From germline, CDR1 is MGHRA and CDR2 YSYEKL. The CDR3 has 18 residues. V was trimmed by 0 bases and J by 7 bases, leaving 19 bases between them. Libraries were prepared by immunoSEQ multiplex PCR; TCRdb keeps only in-frame clonotypes and omits some of them. In the table there are some 91,000 clones, more than 75% of which are singletons. This entry belongs to a study of blood T cell repertoires in COVID-19. The sequenced sample consisted of peripheral blood. The TCR was taken from a man between 65 and 80 years old with acute or convalescent COVID-19. The chain joins TRBV4-1 to TRBJ1-6; TRBD1 might be the D (6 bases). The chain's CDR3 is CASSQDGTNDLWNSPLHF. CDR3 nucleotides: TGCGCCAGCAGCCAAGATGGGACAAATGATTTATGGAATTCACCCCTCCACTTT.